Listed here is a single T cell receptor (beta chain). These data are taken from a study of blood T cell repertoires in COVID-19. Turning to the study itself: Specimens from acute and convalescent COVID-19 originated in the United States, Italy and Spain.

Clones were read by immunoSEQ multiplex PCR, and TCRdb kept only the in-frame ones, dropping some. The data hold roughly 17,000 clones, with roughly 88% observed a single time. Germline V gene sequence: CDR1 MGHRA, CDR2 YSYEKL. This CDR3 contains 15 residues. J lost 3 bases, V lost 4 bases, and 5 bases had no gene match. Sequencing was carried out using peripheral blood. This receptor was taken from a human donor in a cohort sampled during active COVID-19. J is TRBJ1-1 and V is TRBV4-1; 10 nucleotides align to TRBD1. This chain's CDR3 is CASSLTGGLDTEAFF. DNA of the CDR3: TGCGCCAGCAGCCTGACAGGGGGCTTGGACACTGAAGCTTTCTTT.